One and the same sample provided the 13 T cell receptor beta chains below, sequenced in a study of regulatory T cells in long-lasting Graves disease. Building the TCR beta libraries relied on iRepertoire HTBI primers, and CDR3 regions underwent Arm-PCR. TCRdb used MiXCR to reprocess the multiplex PCR reads, holding one entry per CDR3 protein. The table has 650,000 to 700,000 distinct CDR3 sequences, about 32% seen once. Stated time point: persistent/refractory GD, antithyroid drugs over 5 years with positive TRAb. Extracted PBMC RNA gave rise to the TCR library. This material consisted of peripheral blood mononuclear cells (PBMCs), taken when the disease was refractory, from a patient treated with antithyroid drugs. All receptors derive from a female donor with Graves disease.

This chain connects TRBV9 to TRBJ2-2, with D possibly matching TRBD2 (6 bases). CDR1 SGDLS and CDR2 YYNGEE come from the germline V gene. This CDR3 comprises 14 residues. V was shortened by 0 bases and J by 6 bases, with 9 bases between the two germline ends. This CDR3 is CASSVGLEAGELFF. As DNA, the CDR3 is TGTGCCAGCAGCGTAGGACTAGAGGCCGGGGAGCTGTTTTTT.

The V gene is TRBV30, the J gene TRBJ1-1; D possibly corresponds to TRBD1 (5 bases). CDR3 length: 13 residues. V was clipped by 4 bases and J by 1 base, with 10 bases between them. CDR1 and CDR2 from the germline V gene are GTSNPN and SVGIG (reference sequence). The CDR3 is CAWTATGNTEAFF. The CDR3 coding sequence is TGTGCCTGGACCGCCACAGGGAACACTGAAGCTTTCTTT. The full variable domain, its missing parts supplied by reference TRBV30 and TRBJ1-1, is SQTIHQWPATLVQPVGSPLSLECTVEGTSNPNLYWYRQAAGRGLQLLFYSVGIGQISSEVPQNLSASRPQDRQFILSSKKLLLSDSGFYLCAWTATGNTEAFFGQGTRLTVV.

The J gene is TRBJ2-7, the V gene TRBV20-1, with D tentatively TRBD2 (6 bases). This CDR3 contains 14 residues. The V end lost 4 bases, the J end lost 5 bases, and 18 bases lay between the germline ends. Germline CDR1 reads DFQATT; CDR2 reads SNEGSKA (reference sequence). The CDR3: CSAMRDFPDHEQYF. CDR3 sequence (DNA): TGCAGTGCTATGAGGGACTTCCCGGACCACGAGCAGTACTTC.

This clonotype was counted at least ten times. The chain joins TRBV2 to TRBJ1-1, with 8 bases identical to TRBD1. Germline V gives CDR1 SNHLY, CDR2 FYNNEI. The CDR3 spans 13 residues. Trimming removed 4 bases from V and 5 bases from J; junction bases left unmatched: 3. The CDR3 loop reads CASSVTGETEAFF. The DNA of the CDR3 is TGTGCCAGCAGTGTGACAGGGGAAACTGAAGCTTTCTTT.

This clonotype appeared a few times. The chain combines TRBV30 with TRBJ2-2; D unclear. Trimming left V 5 bases short and J 5 bases short, with 12 bases between. Germline loops: CDR1 GTSNPN, CDR2 SVGIG (reference sequence). The CDR3 is 13 residues long. Here the CDR3 reads CAWGRGVTGELFF. The DNA of the CDR3 is TGTGCCTGGGGCCGCGGAGTAACCGGGGAGCTGTTTTTT.

This clonotype was counted once. The chain combines TRBV6-1 with TRBJ1-5, with D perhaps matching TRBD1 (5 bases). Germline loops: CDR1 MNHNS, CDR2 SASEGT. The CDR3 contains 14 residues. The V end lost 6 bases, the J end lost 4 bases, and 13 bases lay between the germline ends. Written as DNA, the CDR3 is TGTGCCAGCAGGCCCAGGGAGAGGAATCAGCCCCAGCATTTT. Its protein product is CASRPRERNQPQHF.

Concerning this clonotype itself: The junction does not match germline at one end; this may be a read error. The rearrangement joins TRBV5-1 to TRBJ1-1; weak D call: TRBD1 (5 bases). CDR1 SGHRS and CDR2 YFSETQ come from the germline V gene. The CDR3 spans 14 residues. The CDR3 DNA sequence: TGTGCCAGCAGCTGGGGCAGTGTGAACACTGAAGCTTTCTTT. It specifies CASSWGSVNTEAFF.

The chain links TRBV5-4 to TRBJ1-4; weak D call: TRBD1 (5 bases). V lost 4 bases, J lost 4 bases, and 14 bases lay in between. This CDR3 comprises 15 residues. Germline CDR1 is SGHNT and CDR2 is YYREEE (reference sequence). The CDR3 DNA reads as TGTGCCAGCAGCGGGGTGGTCGACAGTAATGAAAAACTGTTTTTT. Translated: CASSGVVDSNEKLFF.

The rearrangement links TRBV28 to TRBJ1-1, with 10 bases that match TRBD1. The CDR3 has 15 amino acids. Germline lookup yields CDR1 MDHEN and CDR2 SYDVKM. The V and J ends lost 6 bases and 1 base, in that order; junction bases with no gene match: 5. This CDR3 reads CASRAGTGANTEAFF. The DNA of the CDR3 is TGTGCCAGCAGAGCGGGGACAGGGGCGAACACTGAAGCTTTCTTT.

This chain connects TRBV9 to TRBJ1-2; D unresolved. This CDR3 has 14 amino acids. Trimming shortened V by 2 bases and J by 6 bases, and 14 bases separated the two germline ends. CDR1 SGDLS and CDR2 YYNGEE come from the germline V gene. CDR3 in amino acids: CASSVGPRIDGYTF. In DNA, the CDR3 is TGTGCCAGCAGCGTTGGACCCCGGATTGATGGCTACACCTTC.

This clonotype was seen repeatedly, ten times or more. This chain uses TRBV27 with TRBJ2-5; the match to TRBD1 covers 7 bases. The length of the CDR3 is 14 residues. Per the germline V gene, CDR1 is MNHEY and CDR2 is SMNVEV (reference sequence). V dropped 0 bases and J dropped 5; count of bases not matched to a gene: 3. CDR3 in DNA: TGTGCCAGCAGTTTATCTTTCAGGGGGGAGACCCAGTACTTC. Translated: CASSLSFRGETQYF.

CDR3 sequence reads: CASSQAPGQGRYGYTF. Written as DNA, the CDR3 is TGTGCCAGCAGCCAAGCTCCGGGACAGGGTCGGTATGGCTACACCTTC. The V and J genes are TRBV3-1 and TRBJ1-2; 9 bases agree with TRBD1. The CDR3 is made up of 16 amino acids. Germline V gives CDR1 LGHDT, CDR2 YNNKEL (reference sequence). Losses at the gene ends were 1 base for V and 5 bases for J; bases not matched to a gene: 8.

V is TRBV11-2 and J is TRBJ2-1; TRBD2 aligns across 9 bases. J was trimmed by 6 bases and V by 5 bases; bases with no gene match: 2. Germline V gives CDR1 SGHAT, CDR2 FQNNGV. This CDR3 comprises 13 residues. The CDR3, as DNA: TGTGCCAGCAGCGGGACTAGCAGCAATGAGCAGTTCTTC. Residues: CASSGTSSNEQFF.